Each of the 25 T cell receptor beta chains below was sequenced from the same sample in a study of shared clonotypes between healthy human individuals (dated by TCRdb to about 2020). The library was produced with the immunoSEQ multiplex PCR assay. Entries here come from immuneACCESS through TCRdb and include only in-frame sequences with V and J called. Some clones fail to appear in such tables; in the studies checked, an unresolved V gene covers under half of the shortfall, and the cause of the remainder is unknown. The sample yields more than 2,000,000 clones; 90% to 95% were counted once. The top ten hold over 0.12% of the sample. Sequencing used naive CD4+ T cells sorted from blood. This sample's cell subset or site label indicates: CD45RA+ positively selected. The receptor set was obtained from a young man in good health.

In its sample, this clone was seen a few times. The rearrangement joins TRBV18 to TRBJ1-1; no reliable D call. Germline lookup yields CDR1 KGHSH and CDR2 LQKENI. The CDR3 has 16 amino acids. Between the trimmed V and J ends, which lost 4 bases and 0 bases, there was a span of 15 bases. CDR3 sequence reads: CASSRNSVTLNTEAFF. The CDR3 DNA reads as TGTGCCAGCTCACGCAATTCGGTGACCCTGAACACTGAAGCTTTCTTT.

The J gene is TRBJ1-5, the V gene TRBV10-3; TRBD1 matches at 7 bases. Trimming cost V 2 bases and J 3 bases; bases outside gene matches: 4. CDR1 and CDR2 (germline): ENHRY, SYGVKD. This CDR3 has 15 amino acids. In DNA form, the CDR3 reads TGTGCCATCAGTGAGGGACAGGAGAACAATCAGCCCCAGCATTTT. Residues: CAISEGQENNQPQHF.

The chain combines TRBV10-3 with TRBJ2-7, with 10 bases that match TRBD2. The CDR3 has 14 residues. Trimming cost V 4 bases and J 7 bases; bases outside gene matches: 7. Germline assignment: CDR1 ENHRY and CDR2 SYGVKD. DNA for the CDR3: TGTGCCATCAGTGTAACTAGCGGGACCTGGGAGCAGTACTTC. Protein: CAISVTSGTWEQYF.

The chain uses TRBV18 and TRBJ2-7; D ambiguous. The CDR3 extends over 17 amino acids. Trimming removed 2 bases from V and 0 bases from J, with 17 bases in between. Germline CDR1 is KGHSH and CDR2 is LQKENI. Written as DNA, the CDR3 is TGTGCCAGCTCACCAGCCCTCGCCGTAGCAGGCTCCTACGAGCAGTACTTC. Translating gives CASSPALAVAGSYEQYF.

The CDR3 reads CASSLSHSGSEQYF. DNA for the CDR3: TGTGCCAGCAGCTTGTCGCACTCTGGGTCAGAGCAGTACTTC. The gene calls are TRBV5-4 and TRBJ2-7; D is uncertain. CDR3 length equals 14 residues. Germline lookup yields CDR1 SGHNT and CDR2 YYREEE (reference sequence). The V end lost 1 base, the J end lost 7 bases, and 15 bases lay between the germline ends.

The chain combines TRBV5-1 with TRBJ2-3; 12 nucleotides match TRBD2. Germline loops: CDR1 SGHRS, CDR2 YFSETQ. V gave up 7 bases and J gave up 2 bases; unmatched junction bases: 11. The CDR3 is 17 residues long. The CDR3 protein is CASAPGLAGTPTDTQYF. The CDR3, as DNA: TGCGCCAGCGCGCCAGGACTAGCGGGGACACCCACAGATACGCAGTATTTT. The full variable domain, its missing parts supplied by reference TRBV5-1 and TRBJ2-3, is KAGVTQTPRYLIKTRGQQVTLSCSPISGHRSVSWYQQTPGQGLQFLFEYFSETQRNKGNFPGRFSGRQFSNSRSEMNVSTLELGDSALYLCASAPGLAGTPTDTQYFGPGTRLTVL.

This chain uses TRBV19 with TRBJ1-5, with 8 bases identical to TRBD1. Trimming removed 5 bases from V and 7 bases from J; junction bases left unmatched: 7. Looked up from germline, CDR1 is LNHDA and CDR2 is SQIVND (reference sequence). This CDR3 region has 14 residues. For the CDR3, the DNA is TGTGCCAGTAGTCCTGGACAGGGATTACAGCCCCAGCATTTT. Translation: CASSPGQGLQPQHF.

V usage is TRBV6-5 and J usage is TRBJ2-7; D might be TRBD1 (6 bases). CDR3 length equals 14 residues. V was pared by 8 bases and J by 6 bases, with 20 bases between. In germline, CDR1 is MNHEY, CDR2 SVGAGI. CDR3 amino acids: CASRGPGTRAEQYF. The CDR3 DNA reads as TGTGCCAGCCGAGGGCCCGGGACACGCGCCGAGCAGTACTTC.

The count of this clone is one. This chain connects TRBV19 to TRBJ2-5, with no clear D. CDR3 length: 13 residues. V was pared by 4 bases and J by 0 bases, with 6 bases between. Germline V lookup: CDR1 LNHDA, CDR2 SQIVND (reference sequence). CDR3 sequence: CASSNPYQETQYF. CDR3 DNA sequence: TGTGCCAGTAGTAACCCGTACCAAGAGACCCAGTACTTC.

This chain's CDR3 is CASGGHQPQHF. The CDR3 coding sequence is TGTGCCAGCGGGGGGCATCAGCCCCAGCATTTT. The chain joins TRBV6-1 to TRBJ1-5; D might be TRBD1 (6 bases). The CDR3 has 11 amino acids. Germline V CDR1 and CDR2: MNHNS, SASEGT. V lost 8 bases and J lost 5, with 7 bases in between.

This clone was counted a single time. The chain combines TRBV4-1 with TRBJ1-1, with TRBD1 matching over 10 bases. This CDR3 has 16 residues. CDR1 is MGHRA and CDR2 is YSYEKL in the germline V gene. The trim removed 1 base at V and 5 bases at J, leaving 7 bases unmatched. CDR3 sequence: CASSQGRTGGNTEAFF. DNA for the CDR3: TGCGCCAGCAGCCAAGGCCGGACAGGGGGGAATACTGAAGCTTTCTTT.

The chain joins TRBV13 to TRBJ1-1, with TRBD1 matching over 10 bases. This CDR3 spans 15 amino acids. Germline CDR1 PRHDT, CDR2 FYEKMQ (reference sequence). Trimming at V came to 6 bases and at J to 7 bases, leaving 11 bases not matched to a gene. CDR3 nucleotides: TGTGCCAGCAGGTTCCGGGACAGGGGTTTGAATGAAGCTTTCTTT. As protein: CASRFRDRGLNEAFF.

The J gene is TRBJ1-1, the V gene TRBV19, with 7 bases aligning to TRBD1. From germline, CDR1 is LNHDA and CDR2 SQIVND (reference sequence). Germline trimming cut 10 bases from V and 6 bases from J; bases unmatched to any gene: 14. The CDR3 has 14 amino acids. CDR3: CATHQGGEGPEAFF. As DNA, the CDR3 is TGTGCCACCCACCAAGGGGGCGAGGGTCCTGAAGCTTTCTTT.

This chain connects TRBV30 to TRBJ1-6, with a tentative D call TRBD1 (6 bases). The germline V and J ends were trimmed by 0 bases and 9 bases, with 15 bases remaining between them. The CDR3 covers 15 residues. The germline gives CDR1 GTSNPN, CDR2 SVGIG (reference sequence). CDR3 residues: CAWSVPTGSSSPLHF. CDR3 nucleotides: TGTGCCTGGAGTGTACCCACAGGGTCTAGTTCACCCCTCCACTTT.

This rearrangement joins TRBV4-2 to TRBJ2-5; TRBD2 aligns across 7 bases. CDR3 length: 15 amino acids. The J segment lost 2 bases and the V segment lost 0 bases, leaving 3 bases of the junction unmatched. Germline lookup yields CDR1 LGHNA and CDR2 YNFKEQ. CDR3 in amino acids: CASSQDPGGQETQYF. CDR3 sequence (DNA): TGTGCCAGCAGCCAAGATCCCGGGGGGCAAGAGACCCAGTACTTC.

The chain uses TRBV10-2 and TRBJ1-6; D possibly corresponds to TRBD1 (5 bases). In germline, CDR1 is WSHSY, CDR2 SAAADI. The CDR3 covers 14 residues. Trimming removed 5 bases from V and 8 bases from J, with 13 bases in between. The CDR3 region has the DNA TGCGCCAGCAGTTACACCCAGACAGATTCACCCCTCCACTTT. This translates into CASSYTQTDSPLHF.

The chain joins TRBV2 to TRBJ2-2; D perhaps matches TRBD2 (5 bases). There are 15 residues in the CDR3. V was shortened by 0 bases and J by 4 bases, with 9 bases between the two germline ends. Germline values: CDR1 SNHLY, CDR2 FYNNEI. The CDR3 DNA follows: TGTGCCAGCAGTGAAGCGCCGGAGGTCACCGGGGAGCTGTTTTTT. This encodes CASSEAPEVTGELFF.

The chain is built from TRBV30 and TRBJ2-3, with D possibly matching TRBD2 (7 bases). The V end was cut by 0 bases, the J end by 4 bases, with 14 bases between. Germline V gene sequence: CDR1 GTSNPN, CDR2 SVGIG (reference sequence). CDR3 length: 15 residues. CDR3 nucleotides: TGTGCCTGGAGTGTGGTATGGGGGGGGCCAGATACGCAGTATTTT. Its translation: CAWSVVWGGPDTQYF.

The CDR3 DNA follows: TGTGCCAGCAGCTATACAGGGGCCTATAATTCACCCCTCCACTTT. This encodes CASSYTGAYNSPLHF. The genes are TRBV11-2 and TRBJ1-6; 7 bases align to TRBD1. This CDR3 region has 15 residues. From germline, CDR1 is SGHAT and CDR2 FQNNGV. Trimming took 4 bases from V and 2 from J; bases not matched to a gene: 2. The whole variable domain, filled in from reference TRBV11-2 and TRBJ1-6, reads EAGVAQSPRYKIIEKRQSVAFWCNPISGHATLYWYQQILGQGPKLLIQFQNNGVVDDSQLPKDRFSAERLKGVDSTLKIQPAKLEDSAVYLCASSYTGAYNSPLHFGNGTRLTVT.

This clone was seen just once. The CDR3 DNA is TGTGCCTGGAGTGGAATGCGGACTAGCGGGGGCACAGATACGCAGTATTTT. Protein sequence: CAWSGMRTSGGTDTQYF. The chain employs TRBV30 and TRBJ2-3, with 12 nucleotides matching TRBD2. Germline CDR1 is GTSNPN and CDR2 is SVGIG (reference sequence). V was pared by 1 base and J by 1 base, with 6 bases of the junction left unmatched. This CDR3 has 17 residues.

This chain connects TRBV28 to TRBJ1-3; D is perhaps TRBD1 (5 bases). CDR3 size: 14 residues. Trimming took 7 bases from V and 4 from J, leaving 14 bases between them. The V gene's germline CDR1 is MDHEN and CDR2 SYDVKM. Here the CDR3 reads CASTVGTFGNTIYF. Here the CDR3 DNA reads TGTGCCAGCACCGTGGGGACTTTCGGAAACACCATATATTTT.

This clone was seen once. The chain employs TRBV5-8 and TRBJ2-3, with 7 bases lining up with TRBD1. CDR1 SGHTS and CDR2 YDEGEE come from the germline V gene. This CDR3 is built from 14 residues. The V and J ends lost 2 bases and 3 bases, in that order; junction bases with no gene match: 3. CDR3 coding DNA: TGTGCCAGCAGCTTCCGGACAGGTACAGATACGCAGTATTTT. Encoded protein: CASSFRTGTDTQYF.

This chain joins TRBV5-1 and TRBJ2-5; D is undetermined. Trimming stripped 0 bases from V and 4 bases from J, with 10 bases between. Looked up from germline, CDR1 is SGHRS and CDR2 is YFSETQ. This CDR3 comprises 14 residues. CDR3 sequence reads: CASSLVPSRETQYF. CDR3 nucleotide sequence: TGCGCCAGCAGCTTGGTCCCGTCCCGAGAGACCCAGTACTTC.

The chain has TRBV5-4 and TRBJ1-4; D not certain. CDR1 is SGHNT and CDR2 is YYREEE in the germline V gene (reference sequence). The CDR3 contains 16 residues. The V end was cut by 0 bases, the J end by 2 bases, with 11 bases between. CDR3 amino acids: CASSLASTATNEKLFF. Written as DNA, the CDR3 is TGTGCCAGCAGCTTGGCCTCGACGGCTACTAATGAAAAACTGTTTTTT.

For the CDR3, the DNA is TGTGCCAGCTCACCCCCTCACCCGGGACAGGAAACCTCCGGCTACACCTTC. Translating gives CASSPPHPGQETSGYTF. This chain joins TRBV18 and TRBJ1-2, with TRBD1 identical over 8 bases. CDR3 length: 17 amino acids. Germline V gene lookup returns CDR1 KGHSH and CDR2 LQKENI. V lost 3 bases and J lost 8; bases outside the gene matches: 17.